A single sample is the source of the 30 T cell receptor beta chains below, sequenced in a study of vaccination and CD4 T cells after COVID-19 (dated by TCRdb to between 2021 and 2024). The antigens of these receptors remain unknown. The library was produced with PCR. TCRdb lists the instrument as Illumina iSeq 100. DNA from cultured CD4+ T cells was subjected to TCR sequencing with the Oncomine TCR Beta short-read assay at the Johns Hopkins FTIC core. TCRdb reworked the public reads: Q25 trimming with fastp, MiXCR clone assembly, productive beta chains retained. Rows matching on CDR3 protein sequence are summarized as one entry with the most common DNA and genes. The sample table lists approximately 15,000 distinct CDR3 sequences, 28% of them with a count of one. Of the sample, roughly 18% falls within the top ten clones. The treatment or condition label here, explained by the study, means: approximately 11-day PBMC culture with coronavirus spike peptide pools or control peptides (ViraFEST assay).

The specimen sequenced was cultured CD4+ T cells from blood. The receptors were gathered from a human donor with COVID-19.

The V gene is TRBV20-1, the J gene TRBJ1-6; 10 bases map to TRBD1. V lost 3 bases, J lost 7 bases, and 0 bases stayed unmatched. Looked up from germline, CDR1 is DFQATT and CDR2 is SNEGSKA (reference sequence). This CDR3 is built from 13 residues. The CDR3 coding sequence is TGCAGTGCTAGGGGACAGGGGAATTCACCCCTCCACTTT. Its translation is CSARGQGNSPLHF.

Here the CDR3 reads CASSPNDLGMNTEAFF. The CDR3 DNA reads TGCGCCAGCAGCCCGAACGACTTGGGGATGAACACTGAAGCTTTCTTT. This chain joins TRBV4-1 and TRBJ1-1; D is ambiguous. CDR3 size: 16 residues. Trimming took 4 bases from V and 0 from J, leaving 15 bases between them. Germline V gene sequence: CDR1 MGHRA, CDR2 YSYEKL.

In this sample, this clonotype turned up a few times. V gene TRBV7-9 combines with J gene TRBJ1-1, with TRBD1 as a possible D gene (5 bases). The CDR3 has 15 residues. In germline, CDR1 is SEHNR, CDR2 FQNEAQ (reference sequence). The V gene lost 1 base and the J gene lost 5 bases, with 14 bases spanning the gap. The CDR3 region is CASSLGLGEGTEAFF. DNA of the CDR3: TGTGCCAGCAGCTTAGGTTTAGGGGAAGGAACTGAAGCTTTCTTT.

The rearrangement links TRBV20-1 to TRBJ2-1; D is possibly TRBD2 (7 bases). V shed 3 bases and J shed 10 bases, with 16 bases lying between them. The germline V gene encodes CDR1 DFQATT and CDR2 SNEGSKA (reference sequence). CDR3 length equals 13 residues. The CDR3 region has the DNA TGCAGTGCTAGGGTTCCGGGGGGCGAGGAGCAGTTCTTC. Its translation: CSARVPGGEEQFF.

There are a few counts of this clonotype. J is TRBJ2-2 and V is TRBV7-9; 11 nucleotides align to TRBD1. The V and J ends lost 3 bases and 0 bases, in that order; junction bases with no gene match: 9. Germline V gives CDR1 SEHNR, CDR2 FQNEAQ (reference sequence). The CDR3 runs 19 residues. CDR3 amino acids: CASSFPRGGQGANTGELFF. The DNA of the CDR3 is TGTGCCAGCAGCTTCCCCCGGGGGGGACAGGGGGCGAACACCGGGGAGCTGTTTTTT. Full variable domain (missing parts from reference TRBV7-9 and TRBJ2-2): DTGVSQNPRHKITKRGQNVTFRCDPISEHNRLYWYRQTLGQGPEFLTYFQNEAQLEKSRLLSDRFSAERPKGSFSTLEIQRTEQGDSAMYLCASSFPRGGQGANTGELFFGEGSRLTVL.

The CDR3 loop reads CASSTGPGANVLTF. CDR3 DNA: TGTGCCAGCAGTACAGGTCCTGGGGCCAACGTCCTGACTTTC. This chain connects TRBV27 to TRBJ2-6, with D perhaps matching TRBD1 (5 bases). Per the germline V gene, CDR1 is MNHEY and CDR2 is SMNVEV (reference sequence). The V end was cut by 5 bases, the J end by 2 bases, with 7 bases between. The CDR3 has 14 residues. Combining the CDR3 with reference TRBV27 and TRBJ2-6 gives the whole variable domain EAQVTQNPRYLITVTGKKLTVTCSQNMNHEYMSWYRQDPGLGLRQIYYSMNVEVTDKGDVPEGYKVSRKEKRNFPLILESPSPNQTSLYFCASSTGPGANVLTFGAGSRLTVL.

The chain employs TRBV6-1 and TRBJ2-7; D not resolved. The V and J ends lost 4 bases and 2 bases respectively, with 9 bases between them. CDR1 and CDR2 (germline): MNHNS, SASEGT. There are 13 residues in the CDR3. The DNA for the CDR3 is TGTGCCAGCAGTGTGACGCTTCCCTACGAGCAGTACTTC. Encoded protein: CASSVTLPYEQYF.

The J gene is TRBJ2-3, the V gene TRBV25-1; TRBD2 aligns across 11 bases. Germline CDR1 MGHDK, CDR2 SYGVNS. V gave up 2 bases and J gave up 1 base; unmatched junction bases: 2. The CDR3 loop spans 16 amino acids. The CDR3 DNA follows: TGTGCCAGCAGTGAAGGGACTAGCGGACGCACAGATACGCAGTATTTT. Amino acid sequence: CASSEGTSGRTDTQYF.

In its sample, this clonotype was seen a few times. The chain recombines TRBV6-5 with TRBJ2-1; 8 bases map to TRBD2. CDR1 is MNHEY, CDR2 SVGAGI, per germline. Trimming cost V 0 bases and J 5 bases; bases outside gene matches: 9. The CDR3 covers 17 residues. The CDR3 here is CASSYSRSGVGNNEQFF. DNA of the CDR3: TGTGCCAGCAGTTACTCACGTAGCGGGGTGGGAAACAATGAGCAGTTCTTC.

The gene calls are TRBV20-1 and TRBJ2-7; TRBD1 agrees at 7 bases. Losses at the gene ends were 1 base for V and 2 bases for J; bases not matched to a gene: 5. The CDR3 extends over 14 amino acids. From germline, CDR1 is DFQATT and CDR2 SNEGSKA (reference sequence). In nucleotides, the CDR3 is TGCAGTGCTAGAGTATGGGACAGTCCCTACGAGCAGTACTTC. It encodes CSARVWDSPYEQYF.

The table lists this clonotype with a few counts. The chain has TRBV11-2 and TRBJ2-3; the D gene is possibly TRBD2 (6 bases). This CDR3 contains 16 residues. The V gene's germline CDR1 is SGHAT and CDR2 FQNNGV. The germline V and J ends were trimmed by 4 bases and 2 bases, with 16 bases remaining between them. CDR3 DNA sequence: TGTGCCAGCAGCTCCCCGGGAGAGGGCCCCACAGATACGCAGTATTTT. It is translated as CASSSPGEGPTDTQYF.

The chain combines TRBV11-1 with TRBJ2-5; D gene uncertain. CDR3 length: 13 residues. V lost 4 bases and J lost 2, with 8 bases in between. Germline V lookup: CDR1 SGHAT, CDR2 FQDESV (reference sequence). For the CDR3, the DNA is TGTGCCAGCAGCTATCGAATTCAAGAGACCCAGTACTTC. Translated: CASSYRIQETQYF.

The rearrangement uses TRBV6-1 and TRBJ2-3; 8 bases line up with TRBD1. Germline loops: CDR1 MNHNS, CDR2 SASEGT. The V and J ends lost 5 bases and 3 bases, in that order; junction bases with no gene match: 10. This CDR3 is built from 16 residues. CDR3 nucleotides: TGTGCCAGCAGTAGGACAGGGCCACCCCAAACAGATACGCAGTATTTT. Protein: CASSRTGPPQTDTQYF.

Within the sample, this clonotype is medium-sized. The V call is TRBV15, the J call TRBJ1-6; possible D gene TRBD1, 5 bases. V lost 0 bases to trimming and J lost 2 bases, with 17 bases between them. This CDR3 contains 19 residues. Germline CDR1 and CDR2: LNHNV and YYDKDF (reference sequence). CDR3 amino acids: CATSRDPPGGVTYNSPLHF. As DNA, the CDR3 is TGTGCCACCAGCAGAGATCCCCCGGGGGGAGTAACCTATAATTCACCCCTCCACTTT. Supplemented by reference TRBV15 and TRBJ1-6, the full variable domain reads DAMVIQNPRYQVTQFGKPVTLSCSQTLNHNVMYWYQQKSSQAPKLLFHYYDKDFNNEADTPDNFQSRRPNTSFCFLDIRSPGLGDTAMYLCATSRDPPGGVTYNSPLHFGNGTRLTVT.

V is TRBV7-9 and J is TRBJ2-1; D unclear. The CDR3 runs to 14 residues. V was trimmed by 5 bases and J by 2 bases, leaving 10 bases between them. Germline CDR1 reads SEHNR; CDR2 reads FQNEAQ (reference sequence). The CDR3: CASSTSDTYNEQFF. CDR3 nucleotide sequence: TGTGCCAGCAGCACGTCTGATACCTACAATGAGCAGTTCTTC.

The DNA for the CDR3 is TGCGCCAGCAGCTTGGCGCCCCCTATGAACACTGAAGCTTTCTTT. The encoded protein is CASSLAPPMNTEAFF. The chain uses TRBV5-1 and TRBJ1-1; no definite D call. Germline lookup yields CDR1 SGHRS and CDR2 YFSETQ. The germline V and J ends were trimmed by 0 bases and 0 bases, with 9 bases remaining between them. The CDR3 runs 15 residues.

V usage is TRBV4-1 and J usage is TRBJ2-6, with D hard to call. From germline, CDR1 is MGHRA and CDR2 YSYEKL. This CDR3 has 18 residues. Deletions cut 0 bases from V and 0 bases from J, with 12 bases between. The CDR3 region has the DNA TGCGCCAGCAGCCAAGATCGAAACAGCCTCTCTGGGGCCAACGTCCTGACTTTC. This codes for CASSQDRNSLSGANVLTF.

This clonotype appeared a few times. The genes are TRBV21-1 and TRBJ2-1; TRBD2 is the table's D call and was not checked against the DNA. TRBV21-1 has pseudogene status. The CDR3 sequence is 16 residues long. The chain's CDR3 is CASSKEASGSYNEQFF. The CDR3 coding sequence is TGTGCCAGCAGCAAAGAAGCTAGCGGCTCTTACAATGAGCAGTTCTTC.

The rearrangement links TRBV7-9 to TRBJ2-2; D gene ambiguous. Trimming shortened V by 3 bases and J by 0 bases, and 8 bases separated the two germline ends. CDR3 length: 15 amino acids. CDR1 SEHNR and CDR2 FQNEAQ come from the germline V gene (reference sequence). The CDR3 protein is CASSFDGPNTGELFF. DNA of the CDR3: TGTGCCAGCAGCTTCGACGGCCCGAACACCGGGGAGCTGTTTTTT.

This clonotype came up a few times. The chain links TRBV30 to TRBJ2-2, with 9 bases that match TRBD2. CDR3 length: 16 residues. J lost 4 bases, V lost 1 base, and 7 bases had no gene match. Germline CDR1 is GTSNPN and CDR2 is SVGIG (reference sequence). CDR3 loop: CAWSGAGGRGTGELFF. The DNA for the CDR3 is TGTGCCTGGAGTGGAGCGGGGGGCAGGGGCACCGGGGAGCTGTTTTTT.

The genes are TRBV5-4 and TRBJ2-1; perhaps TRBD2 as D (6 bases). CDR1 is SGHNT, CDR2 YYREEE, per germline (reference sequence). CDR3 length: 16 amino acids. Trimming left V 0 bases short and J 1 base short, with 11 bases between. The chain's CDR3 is CASSLVGRRSYNEQFF. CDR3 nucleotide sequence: TGTGCCAGCAGCTTGGTTGGGAGGAGGTCCTACAATGAGCAGTTCTTC.

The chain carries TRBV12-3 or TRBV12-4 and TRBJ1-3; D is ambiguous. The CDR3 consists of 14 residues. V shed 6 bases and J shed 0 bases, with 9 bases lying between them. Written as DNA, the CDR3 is TGTGCCAGCAGGGAGAACCACTCTGGAAACACCATATATTTT. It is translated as CASRENHSGNTIYF.

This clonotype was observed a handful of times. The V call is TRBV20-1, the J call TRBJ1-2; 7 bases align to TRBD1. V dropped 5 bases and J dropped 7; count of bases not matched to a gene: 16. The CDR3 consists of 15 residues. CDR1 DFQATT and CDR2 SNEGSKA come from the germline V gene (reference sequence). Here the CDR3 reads CSAQGGGRRLGGYTF. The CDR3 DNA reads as TGCAGTGCTCAGGGGGGGGGACGCCGGCTCGGTGGCTACACCTTC.

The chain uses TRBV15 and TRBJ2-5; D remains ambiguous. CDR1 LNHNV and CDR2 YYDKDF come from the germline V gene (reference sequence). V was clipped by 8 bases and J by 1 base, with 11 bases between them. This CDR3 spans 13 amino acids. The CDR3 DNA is TGTGCCACCGCCCCGAGGTTCCAAGAGACCCAGTACTTC. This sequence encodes CATAPRFQETQYF.

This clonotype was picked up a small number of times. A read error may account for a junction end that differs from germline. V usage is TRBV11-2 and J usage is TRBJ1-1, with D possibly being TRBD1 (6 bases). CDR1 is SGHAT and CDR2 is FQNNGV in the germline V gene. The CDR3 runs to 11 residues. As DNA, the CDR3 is TGTGCGAGCAGGGGTTCCCCTGAAGCTTTCTTT. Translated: CASRGSPEAFF.

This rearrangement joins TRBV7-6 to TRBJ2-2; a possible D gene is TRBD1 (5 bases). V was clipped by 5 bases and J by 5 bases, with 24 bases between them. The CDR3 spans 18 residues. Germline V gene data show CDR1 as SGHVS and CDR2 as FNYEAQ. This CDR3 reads CASSPVVFGHPGTGELFF. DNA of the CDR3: TGTGCCAGCAGCCCCGTCGTATTCGGACATCCTGGGACCGGGGAGCTGTTTTTT.

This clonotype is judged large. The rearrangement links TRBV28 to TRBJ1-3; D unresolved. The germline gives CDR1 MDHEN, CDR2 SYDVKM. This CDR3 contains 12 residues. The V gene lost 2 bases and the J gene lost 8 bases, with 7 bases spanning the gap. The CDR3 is CASSLETHTIYF. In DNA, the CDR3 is TGTGCCAGCAGTTTAGAGACCCACACCATATATTTT.

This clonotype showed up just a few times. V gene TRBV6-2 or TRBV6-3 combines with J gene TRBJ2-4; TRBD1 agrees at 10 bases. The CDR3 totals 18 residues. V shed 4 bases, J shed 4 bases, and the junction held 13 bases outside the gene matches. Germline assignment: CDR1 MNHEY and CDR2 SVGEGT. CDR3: CASSSRDRGIYWKNIQYF. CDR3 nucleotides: TGTGCCAGCAGTTCCCGGGACAGGGGAATTTATTGGAAAAACATTCAGTACTTC.

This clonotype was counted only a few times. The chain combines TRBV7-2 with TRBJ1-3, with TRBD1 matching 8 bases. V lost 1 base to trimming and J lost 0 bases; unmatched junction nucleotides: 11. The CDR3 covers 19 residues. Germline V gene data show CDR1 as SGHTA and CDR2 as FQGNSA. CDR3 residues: CASSLGLGTGLSSGNTIYF. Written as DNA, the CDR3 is TGTGCCAGCAGCTTAGGGTTGGGGACAGGACTTAGCTCTGGAAACACCATATATTTT. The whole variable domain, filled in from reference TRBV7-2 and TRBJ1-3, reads GAGVSQSPSNKVTEKGKDVELRCDPISGHTALYWYRQSLGQGLEFLIYFQGNSAPDKSGLPSDRFSAERTGGSVSTLTIQRTQQEDSAVYLCASSLGLGTGLSSGNTIYFGEGSWLTVV.

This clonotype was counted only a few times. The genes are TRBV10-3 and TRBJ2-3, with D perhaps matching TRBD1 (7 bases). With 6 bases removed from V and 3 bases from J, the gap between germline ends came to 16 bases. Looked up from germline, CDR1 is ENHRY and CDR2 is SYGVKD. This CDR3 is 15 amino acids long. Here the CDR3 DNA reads TGTGCCATCAGGGAGGGGGGACAGAGAACAGATACGCAGTATTTT. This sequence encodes CAIREGGQRTDTQYF.